What follows is one T cell receptor (beta chain) and its context. This clonotype came up a few times. The antigen it binds to is not known. No base-level quality is on record; no much larger clone is a single base apart. The treatment or condition label corresponds to: allogeneic hematopoietic cell transplantation with graft depleted of TCRalphabeta T cells and CD19 B cells. TCRalphabeta/CD19-depleted allogeneic hematopoietic cell grafts were given to the transplant recipients, all of whom were children. The germline V gene encodes CDR1 ENHRY and CDR2 SYGVKD. The CDR3 measures 16 amino acids from cysteine to phenylalanine. Of the read, only the CDR3 DNA is kept; its 48 bases are in frame from base 1. V is shortened by 9 bases, J by 2 bases, and the region joining them spans 20 bases. The source of the sample is a study of T-cell reconstitution after alpha-beta-depleted transplantation in children (dated by TCRdb to 2015 to 2016). Regarding the research as a whole: Using TCR repertoire profiling, the study followed T-cell immune reconstitution in a quantitative way in children after TCRalphabeta/CD19-depleted allogeneic hematopoietic cell transplantation. Results the study describes overall, beyond this receptor: In some patients, the high TCRbeta diversity seen at day 60 was put down to recipient T cells and intrathymic progenitors that had survived conditioning. Apparently early alphabetaT-cell count recovery about two months after transplant reportedly relied on only several hundred rapidly expanded clones derived from non-depleted graft cells. Hyperexpanded clone frequencies declined over subsequent months; after one year, T-cell counts and TCRbeta diversity were mostly attributed to newly produced T cells.

The protocol used for the library was PCR. TCRdb names Illumina HiSeq 2500 as the instrument used. Molecular barcoding was employed in the preparation of TCR libraries, with unique molecular identifiers being used to normalize TCRbeta repertoire quantification. TCRdb trimmed public reads at Q25 via fastp, called clones via MiXCR and kept in-frame beta chains. Rows with a matching CDR3 protein are joined into one entry that keeps the most common DNA and genes. The sample table contains approximately 150,000 distinct CDR3 sequences; only one count was recorded for about 9% of them. Together, the top ten hold 18% of the sample.

Sequenced here: PBMCs, mostly from graft donor cells, sampled 180 days after TCRalphabeta/CD19-depleted stem cell transplant. The source of this sequence is a female patient under 10 years old who had a stem cell transplant for congenital amegakaryocytic thrombocytopenia, so the T cells may come from the graft donor. The rearranged chain carries TRBV10-3 and TRBJ2-1; the best D guess is TRBD2, with 6 bases matching. The DNA reads TGTGCCATTGCTGTTGACGAGCGGGTGACCTACAATGAGCAGTTCTTC. Its amino acids are CAIAVDERVTYNEQFF.